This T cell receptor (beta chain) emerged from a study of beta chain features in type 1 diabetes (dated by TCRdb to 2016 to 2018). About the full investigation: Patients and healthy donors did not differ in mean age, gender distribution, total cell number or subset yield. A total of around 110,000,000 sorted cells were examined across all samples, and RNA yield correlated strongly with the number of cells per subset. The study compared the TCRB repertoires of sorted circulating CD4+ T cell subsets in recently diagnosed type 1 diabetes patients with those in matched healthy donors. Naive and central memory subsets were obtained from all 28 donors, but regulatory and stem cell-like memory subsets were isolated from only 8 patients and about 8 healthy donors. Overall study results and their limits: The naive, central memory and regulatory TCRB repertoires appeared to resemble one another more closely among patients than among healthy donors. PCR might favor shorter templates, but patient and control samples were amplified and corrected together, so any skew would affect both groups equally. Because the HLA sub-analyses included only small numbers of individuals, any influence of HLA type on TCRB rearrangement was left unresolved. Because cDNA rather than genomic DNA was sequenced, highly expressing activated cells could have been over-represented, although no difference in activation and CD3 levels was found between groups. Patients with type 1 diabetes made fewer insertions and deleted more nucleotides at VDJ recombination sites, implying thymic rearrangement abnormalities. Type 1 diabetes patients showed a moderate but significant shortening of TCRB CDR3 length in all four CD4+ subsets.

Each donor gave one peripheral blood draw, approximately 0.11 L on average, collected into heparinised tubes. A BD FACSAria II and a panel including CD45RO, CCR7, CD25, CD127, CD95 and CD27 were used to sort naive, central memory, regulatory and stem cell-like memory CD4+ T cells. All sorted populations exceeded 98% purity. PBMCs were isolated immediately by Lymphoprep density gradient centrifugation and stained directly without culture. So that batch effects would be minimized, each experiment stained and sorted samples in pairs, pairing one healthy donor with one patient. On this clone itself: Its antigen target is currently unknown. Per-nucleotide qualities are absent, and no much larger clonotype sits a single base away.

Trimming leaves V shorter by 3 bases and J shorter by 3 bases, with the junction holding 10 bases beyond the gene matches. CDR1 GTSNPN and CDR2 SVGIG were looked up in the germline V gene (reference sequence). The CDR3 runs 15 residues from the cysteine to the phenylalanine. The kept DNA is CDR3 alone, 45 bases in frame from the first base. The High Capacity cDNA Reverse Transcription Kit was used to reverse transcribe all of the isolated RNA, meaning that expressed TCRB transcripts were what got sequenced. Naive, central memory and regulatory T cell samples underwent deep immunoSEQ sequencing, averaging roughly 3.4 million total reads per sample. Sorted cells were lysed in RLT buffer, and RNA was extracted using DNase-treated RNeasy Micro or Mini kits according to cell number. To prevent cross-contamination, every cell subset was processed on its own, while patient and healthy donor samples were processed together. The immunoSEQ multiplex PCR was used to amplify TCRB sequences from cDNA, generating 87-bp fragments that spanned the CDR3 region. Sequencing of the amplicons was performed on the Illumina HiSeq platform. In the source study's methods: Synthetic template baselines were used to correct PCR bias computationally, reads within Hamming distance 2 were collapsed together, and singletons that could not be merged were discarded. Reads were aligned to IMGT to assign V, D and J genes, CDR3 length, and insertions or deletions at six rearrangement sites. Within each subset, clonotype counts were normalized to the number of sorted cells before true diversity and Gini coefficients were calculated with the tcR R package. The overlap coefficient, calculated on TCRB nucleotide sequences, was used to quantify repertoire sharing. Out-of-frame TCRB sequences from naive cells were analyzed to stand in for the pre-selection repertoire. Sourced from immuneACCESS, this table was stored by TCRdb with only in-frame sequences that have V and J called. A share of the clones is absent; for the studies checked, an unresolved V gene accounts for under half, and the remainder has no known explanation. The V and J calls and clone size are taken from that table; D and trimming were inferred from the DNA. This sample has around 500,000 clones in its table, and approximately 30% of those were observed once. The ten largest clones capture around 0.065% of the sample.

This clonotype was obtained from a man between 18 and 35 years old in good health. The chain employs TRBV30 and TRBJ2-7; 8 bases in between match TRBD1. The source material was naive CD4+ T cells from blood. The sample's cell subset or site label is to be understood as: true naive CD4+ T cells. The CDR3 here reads CAWRPTGERSYEQYF. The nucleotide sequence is TGTGCCTGGAGGCCGACAGGGGAGAGGAGCTACGAGCAGTACTTC.